Sequencing of this T cell receptor beta chain was carried out in a study of CD8+ T cells in alopecia areata. This clone was seen repeatedly, ten times or more. The sequencing template was cDNA reverse transcribed from extracted RNA. The repertoire was sequenced with immunoSEQ multiplex PCR; TCRdb's copy has only in-frame clones and lacks some. The sample holds 120,000 or so clones, 35% to 40% seen once. The clonotype originates from a human donor with alopecia areata. The sample comprised CD4+ T cells sorted from blood.

The CDR3 nucleotides are TGTGCCAGCAGGCGCGCAGGCACAGATACGCAGTATTTT. Its translation is CASRRAGTDTQYF. The rearrangement joins TRBV7-8 to TRBJ2-3; D gene ambiguous. Germline V gives CDR1 SGHVS, CDR2 FQNEAQ. V was pared by 6 bases and J by 1 base, with 8 bases between. This CDR3 has 13 amino acids.